These T cell receptor beta chains were read from a single sample in a study of shared clonotypes between healthy human individuals. Method: immunoSEQ multiplex PCR; TCRdb's copy keeps in-frame clones and lacks some. This sample has over a million clones, with about four fifths found just once. Sample: memory CD4+ T cells from PBMCs. These receptors originate from a man younger than 30 in good health. Some clones in this sample may be carry-over from other donors' samples. Each CDR3 is given with its conserved first and last residue. Each record gives: D gene, V gene, J gene, clone size, CDR3 length, CDR3 protein, CDR3 DNA. The D gene is left open where the match is weak. Clone size appears in some rows only: once, few, many, or a class for an expanded clone.

>TRBD1|TRBV28|TRBJ1-2|-|13
CASNRGQNYGYTF
TGTGCCAGTAATAGGGGACAGAACTATGGCTACACCTTC
>-|TRBV5-1|TRBJ2-6|-|16
CASSLDPSSGANVLTF
TGCGCCAGCAGCTTGGACCCCAGCTCTGGGGCCAACGTCCTGACTTTC
>TRBD1|TRBV5-1|TRBJ1-2|-|13
CASSMTGVDGYTF
TGCGCCAGCAGCATGACAGGGGTCGATGGCTACACCTTC
>TRBD1|TRBV28|TRBJ2-1|-|15
CASSRHRGQYNEQFF
TGTGCCAGCAGCCGACACAGGGGGCAATACAATGAGCAGTTCTTC
>TRBD1|TRBV19|TRBJ1-1|-|14
CASSLQGTYTEAFF
TGTGCCAGTAGCCTACAGGGGACTTACACTGAAGCTTTCTTT
>-|TRBV19|TRBJ1-4|-|15
CASSIGSATNEKLFF
TGTGCCAGTAGTATAGGGAGTGCAACTAATGAAAAACTGTTTTTT
>TRBD1|TRBV29-1|TRBJ1-2|once|12
CSVETGSDGYTF
TGCAGCGTTGAGACAGGGTCGGATGGCTACACCTTC
>TRBD1|TRBV10-2|TRBJ1-1|-|15
CASGDRGSPNTEAFF
TGCGCCAGCGGGGACAGGGGATCCCCGAACACTGAAGCTTTCTTT
>-|TRBV6-6|TRBJ2-7|-|15
CASRQTGQGGYEQYF
TGTGCCAGCAGGCAAACGGGTCAGGGAGGATACGAGCAGTACTTC
>-|TRBV7-9|TRBJ1-2|many|13
CASSWGGIHGYTF
TGTGCCAGCAGTTGGGGGGGAATCCATGGCTACACCTTC
>TRBD2|TRBV5-4|TRBJ2-3|-|15
CASSLDGGGTDTQYF
TGTGCCAGCAGCCTCGATGGGGGGGGCACAGATACGCAGTATTTT
>-|TRBV5-6|TRBJ2-7|-|15
CASSFRFAGSYEQYF
TGTGCCAGCAGCTTCAGGTTCGCAGGGTCCTACGAGCAGTACTTC
>-|TRBV5-4|TRBJ2-7|-|13
CASRLDSSYEQYF
TGTGCCAGCAGATTGGACTCGTCCTACGAGCAGTACTTC
>TRBD1|TRBV7-9|TRBJ2-3|-|13
CASSPTGENTQYF
TGTGCCAGCAGCCCAACAGGGGAAAATACGCAGTATTTT
>TRBD1|TRBV7-2|TRBJ2-7|-|13
CASSWDRTYEQYF
TGTGCCAGCAGCTGGGACAGAACCTACGAGCAGTACTTC
>TRBD2|TRBV7-9|TRBJ2-2|-|16
CASSSSGRGNTGELFF
TGTGCCAGCAGCTCAAGCGGGAGGGGGAACACCGGGGAGCTGTTTTTT
>TRBD2|TRBV10-3|TRBJ2-7|-|17
CAISEHLTSGTAREQYF
TGTGCCATCAGTGAGCACCTCACTAGCGGGACCGCTCGAGAGCAGTACTTC
>-|TRBV27|TRBJ1-2|once|14
CASSLIGQIYGYTF
TGTGCCAGCAGTTTAATCGGACAGATCTATGGCTACACCTTC
>-|TRBV5-4|TRBJ2-3|-|15
CASSGQAQSTDTQYF
TGTGCCAGCAGCGGACAAGCGCAGAGCACAGATACGCAGTATTTT
>-|TRBV7-8|TRBJ2-7|few|14
CASSLADRSYEQYF
TGTGCCAGCAGCCTCGCGGACAGAAGCTACGAGCAGTACTTC
>-|TRBV21-1|TRBJ1-1|-|17
CASSKARPGQNLTEAFF
TGTGCCAGCAGCAAAGCCCGACCGGGACAAAATCTAACCGAAGCTTTCTTT
>-|TRBV5-1|TRBJ2-3|-|15
CASSLFAPAQATQYF
TGCGCCAGCAGCCTTTTTGCCCCTGCCCAGGCTACGCAGTATTTT
>-|TRBV5-5|TRBJ1-1|-|13
CASSRPGAVEAFF
TGTGCCAGCAGCCGCCCTGGGGCGGTAGAAGCTTTCTTT
>-|TRBV15|TRBJ2-6|-|16
CATSRDLAPGANVLTF
TGTGCCACCAGCAGAGATTTGGCCCCTGGGGCCAACGTCCTGACTTTC
>-|TRBV15|TRBJ1-5|-|13
CATSTTGGGAQHF
TGTGCCACCAGCACGACCGGAGGGGGAGCCCAGCATTTT
>TRBD2|TRBV30|TRBJ2-7|-|18
CAWQLPAHLAANPYEQYF
TGTGCCTGGCAACTACCGGCTCATCTAGCGGCAAATCCCTACGAGCAGTACTTC
>TRBD1|TRBV6-1|TRBJ2-2|-|15
CASSLLQGVLGELFF
TGTGCCAGCAGCCTTCTTCAGGGGGTCCTCGGGGAGCTGTTTTTT
>-|TRBV18|TRBJ1-1|-|13
CASSPNRDAEAFF
TGTGCCAGCTCACCAAACAGGGACGCTGAAGCTTTCTTT
>-|TRBV28|TRBJ2-7|-|14
CASSLGGTSYEQYF
TGTGCCAGCAGTTTAGGGGGGACTTCCTACGAGCAGTACTTC
>-|TRBV6-5|TRBJ1-2|-|12
CASSAWGYGYTF
TGTGCCAGCAGCGCATGGGGCTATGGCTACACCTTC
>-|TRBV9|TRBJ1-1|-|13
CASSVARRTEAFF
TGTGCCAGCAGCGTAGCTAGGCGCACTGAAGCTTTCTTT
>-|TRBV9|TRBJ2-1|-|13
CASSVAGANEQFF
TGTGCCAGCAGCGTGGCCGGGGCGAATGAGCAGTTCTTC
>-|TRBV19|TRBJ1-5|-|12
CASSIGDQPQHF
TGTGCCAGTAGTATCGGTGATCAGCCCCAGCATTTT
>-|TRBV12-5|TRBJ2-3|-|14
CASGFSKSTDTQYF
TGTGCTAGTGGTTTCTCAAAGAGCACAGATACGCAGTATTTT
>-|TRBV15|TRBJ2-6|-|18
CATSSPPQGPSGANVLTF
TGTGCCACCAGCAGCCCACCGCAGGGCCCCTCTGGGGCCAACGTCCTGACTTTC
>TRBD2|TRBV5-1|TRBJ2-1|-|15
CASSPPGLAANEQFF
TGCGCCAGCAGCCCCCCGGGACTAGCGGCTAATGAGCAGTTCTTC
>TRBD1|TRBV6-5|TRBJ1-1|-|13
CASSYRDSTEAFF
TGTGCCAGCAGTTACCGGGACAGCACTGAAGCTTTCTTT
>-|TRBV2|TRBJ1-1|-|12
CASVGSNTEAFF
TGTGCCAGCGTAGGGTCGAACACTGAAGCTTTCTTT
>-|TRBV5-1|TRBJ2-3|-|15
CASSSMTGSEDTQYF
TGCGCCAGCAGCTCCATGACTGGATCGGAAGATACGCAGTATTTT
>-|TRBV7-8|TRBJ2-2|-|15
CASTRTAHRAGELFF
TGTGCCAGCACCCGGACTGCCCATCGAGCCGGGGAGCTGTTTTTT
>-|TRBV5-8|TRBJ2-7|-|15
CASSLGPMSSYEQYF
TGTGCCAGCAGCCTGGGACCGATGAGCTCCTACGAGCAGTACTTC
>-|TRBV5-1|TRBJ1-2|-|13
CASSFASNYGYTF
TGCGCCAGCAGCTTCGCCAGTAACTATGGCTACACCTTC
>-|TRBV5-1|TRBJ2-1|-|18
CASSLSISTESSYNEQFF
TGCGCCAGCAGCTTGAGTATTTCGACCGAGAGCTCCTACAATGAGCAGTTCTTC